This section outlines one T cell receptor beta chain sequence together with its context. The record originates from a study of shared clonotypes between healthy human individuals. Using immunoSEQ multiplex PCR, the repertoire was profiled, and TCRdb retains in-frame clones only, with some absent. Here the sample spans more than 2 million clones, roughly 95% being singletons. The CDR3 consists of 17 residues. Germline lookup yields CDR1 SGHRS and CDR2 YFSETQ. The V and J ends lost 0 bases and 2 bases, in that order; junction bases with no gene match: 8. This sequence joins TRBV5-1 and TRBJ1-3; 7 bases align to TRBD1. The specimen was naive CD4+ T cells sorted from blood. Described subset: CD45RA+ positively selected. The sequence was obtained from a man aged 18-30 years in good health. In nucleotides, the CDR3 is TGCGCCAGCAGCTTGGATCCGGAGGGGGCGCCTGGAAACACCATATATTTT. The encoded protein is CASSLDPEGAPGNTIYF.